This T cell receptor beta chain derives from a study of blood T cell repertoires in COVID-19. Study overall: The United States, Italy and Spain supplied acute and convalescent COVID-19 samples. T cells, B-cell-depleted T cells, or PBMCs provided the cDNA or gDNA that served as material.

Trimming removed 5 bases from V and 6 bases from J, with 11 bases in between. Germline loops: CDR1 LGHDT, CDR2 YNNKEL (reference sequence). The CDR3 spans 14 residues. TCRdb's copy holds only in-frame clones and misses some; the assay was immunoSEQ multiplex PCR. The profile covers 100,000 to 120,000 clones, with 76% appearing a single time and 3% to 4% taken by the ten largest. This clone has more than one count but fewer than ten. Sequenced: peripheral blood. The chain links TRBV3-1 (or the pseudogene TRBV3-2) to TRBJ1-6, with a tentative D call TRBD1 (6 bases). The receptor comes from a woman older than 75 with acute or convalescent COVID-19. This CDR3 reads CASSYGQSNSPLHF. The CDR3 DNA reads TGTGCCAGCAGCTACGGACAGAGTAATTCACCCCTCCACTTT.